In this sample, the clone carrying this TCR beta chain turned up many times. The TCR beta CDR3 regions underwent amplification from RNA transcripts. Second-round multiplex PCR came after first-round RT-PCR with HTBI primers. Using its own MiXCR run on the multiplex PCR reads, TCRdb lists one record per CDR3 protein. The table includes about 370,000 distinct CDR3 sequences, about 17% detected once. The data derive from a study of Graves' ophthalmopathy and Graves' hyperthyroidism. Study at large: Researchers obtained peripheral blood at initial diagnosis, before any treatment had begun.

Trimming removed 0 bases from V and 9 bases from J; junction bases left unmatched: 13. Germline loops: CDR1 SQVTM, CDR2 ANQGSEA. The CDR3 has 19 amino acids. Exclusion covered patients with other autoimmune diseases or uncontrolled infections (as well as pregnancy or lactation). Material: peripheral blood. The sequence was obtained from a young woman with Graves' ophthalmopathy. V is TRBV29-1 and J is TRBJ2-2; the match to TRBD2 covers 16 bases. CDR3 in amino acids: CSVEDERPGLAGGLRELFF. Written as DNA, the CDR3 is TGCAGCGTTGAAGATGAGCGGCCGGGACTAGCGGGAGGGCTCCGGGAGCTGTTTTTT.